A single sample is the source of the 29 T cell receptor beta chains below, sequenced in a study of shared clonotypes between healthy human individuals. Here immunoSEQ multiplex PCR was the method, and the copy in TCRdb shows in-frame clones only, minus some. The sample has roughly 490,000 clones, roughly four fifths seen once. Sequencing was done on a sample of PBMCs. Receptors originate from a woman aged 40 to 50 in good health. Some clones in this sample may be carry-over from other donors' samples.

The chain has TRBV6-5 and TRBJ1-5; no definite D call. Trimming removed 0 bases from V and 6 bases from J, with 6 bases in between. The germline CDR1 and CDR2 sequences are MNHEY and SVGAGI. The CDR3 extends over 13 amino acids. The CDR3 sequence: CASSYSGRQPQHF. The CDR3, as DNA: TGTGCCAGCAGTTACTCAGGGCGTCAGCCCCAGCATTTT.

V and J are TRBV19 and TRBJ2-1, with D maybe TRBD2 (7 bases). Germline loops: CDR1 LNHDA, CDR2 SQIVND (reference sequence). The CDR3 consists of 15 residues. With 6 bases removed from V and 3 bases from J, the gap between germline ends came to 15 bases. The CDR3 region has the DNA TGTGCCAGTAGCCCGGGGGGCTGGATCTACAATGAGCAGTTCTTC. Translation gives CASSPGGWIYNEQFF.

This chain links TRBV5-5 with TRBJ2-7, with TRBD2 matching 8 bases. Per the germline V gene, CDR1 is SGHKS and CDR2 is YYEKEE (reference sequence). The V and J ends lost 4 bases and 4 bases, in that order; junction bases with no gene match: 7. This CDR3 region has 14 residues. The CDR3 nucleotides read TGTGCCAGCAGCGTCAGCGGGGGACGTTACGAGCAGTACTTC. It yields the protein CASSVSGGRYEQYF.

Notes on this clone: This CDR3 is also generated by other DNA sequences in the sample. V and J are TRBV11-2 and TRBJ2-7; D not resolved. Trimming removed 3 bases from V and 1 base from J, with 1 base in between. CDR3 length: 11 amino acids. The germline CDR1 and CDR2 sequences are SGHAT and FQNNGV. The CDR3 is CASSFSYEQYF. Written as DNA, the CDR3 is TGTGCCAGCAGCTTTTCCTACGAGCAGTACTTC. Complete variable domain (other parts from reference TRBV11-2 and TRBJ2-7): EAGVAQSPRYKIIEKRQSVAFWCNPISGHATLYWYQQILGQGPKLLIQFQNNGVVDDSQLPKDRFSAERLKGVDSTLKIQPAKLEDSAVYLCASSFSYEQYFGPGTRLTVT.

The rearrangement uses TRBV5-6 and TRBJ2-3; D remains unclear. Trimming cost V 4 bases and J 2 bases, with 8 bases left between them. Germline-derived CDR1 and CDR2 are SGHDT and YYEEEE. This CDR3 comprises 13 residues. The CDR3 DNA sequence: TGTGCCAGCAGCCCCTCCCACACAGATACGCAGTATTTT. It is translated as CASSPSHTDTQYF.

V usage is TRBV14 and J usage is TRBJ2-1; TRBD2 matches 13 bases. V gave up 4 bases and J gave up 12 bases; unmatched junction bases: 9. Germline V gene data show CDR1 as SGHDN and CDR2 as FVKESK. The CDR3 extends over 15 amino acids. CDR3 sequence: CASSPGLAGVLGQFF. In nucleotides, the CDR3 is TGTGCCAGCAGCCCCGGACTAGCGGGAGTATTGGGGCAGTTCTTC.

J is TRBJ1-2 and V is TRBV28, with D uncertain. Trimming removed 5 bases at V and 2 bases at J, with 6 bases between. Germline CDR1 MDHEN, CDR2 SYDVKM. There are 12 residues in the CDR3. The CDR3 coding sequence is TGTGCCAGCAGTAGAAGAAACTATGGCTACACCTTC. This sequence encodes CASSRRNYGYTF.

In this sample, this clone turned up a few times. This chain uses TRBV4-2 with TRBJ2-2; 10 bases align to TRBD2. This CDR3 spans 18 amino acids. Germline V CDR1 and CDR2: LGHNA, YNFKEQ. The J segment lost 4 bases and the V segment lost 3 bases, leaving 11 bases of the junction unmatched. CDR3 amino acids: CASSHGASGSMGTGELFF. The DNA for the CDR3 is TGTGCCAGCAGCCATGGAGCTAGCGGGAGTATGGGCACCGGGGAGCTGTTTTTT.

This clone was seen more than once but under ten times. J is TRBJ1-5 and V is TRBV6-5; D not resolved. Trimming took 0 bases from V and 3 from J, leaving 9 bases between them. The CDR3 length is 15 residues. Germline V lookup: CDR1 MNHEY, CDR2 SVGAGI. The CDR3 nucleotides read TGTGCCAGCAGTTACTCGGGCAGCCTCAATCAGCCCCAGCATTTT. Encoded protein: CASSYSGSLNQPQHF.

This clone was counted once. The rearrangement joins TRBV18 to TRBJ2-1; D possibly corresponds to TRBD2 (5 bases). The CDR3 runs to 11 residues. The V end was cut by 5 bases, the J end by 9 bases, with 8 bases between. In germline, CDR1 is KGHSH, CDR2 LQKENI. DNA of the CDR3: TGTGCCAGCTCAGACGAGGGTGAGCAGTTCTTC. Translation: CASSDEGEQFF. Based on the CDR3 plus reference TRBV18 and TRBJ2-1, the full variable domain is NAGVMQNPRHLVRRRGQEARLRCSPMKGHSHVYWYRQLPEEGLKFMVYLQKENIIDESGMPKERFSAEFPKEGPSILRIQQVVRGDSAAYFCASSDEGEQFFGPGTRLTVL.

This rearrangement joins TRBV21-1 to TRBJ2-1; the tabulated D call, TRBD2, remains unverified against the DNA. TRBV21-1 is listed as a pseudogene. This CDR3 spans 14 amino acids. The CDR3 nucleotides read TGTGCCAGCAGCAAAGTAGGAGGGTACAATGAGCAGTTCTTC. This translates into CASSKVGGYNEQFF.

This clone occurred many times. V and J are TRBV30 and TRBJ2-5; 7 bases are shared with TRBD1. The end of the DNA aligns better with TRBJ2-7, so the J call may be wrong. Germline loops: CDR1 GTSNPN, CDR2 SVGIG (reference sequence). The CDR3 is made up of 12 amino acids. DNA for the CDR3: TGTGCCTTCCACCGGGACAGCTACGAGCAGTACTTC. This translates into CAFHRDSYEQYF.

The sample holds one count of this clone. A far larger clone differs by one base, so this is likely a read error. This chain connects TRBV6-1 to TRBJ1-5; D call uncertain. The CDR3 has 13 amino acids. V was clipped by 3 bases and J by 0 bases, with 3 bases between them. The germline V gene encodes CDR1 MNHNS and CDR2 SASEGT. This chain's CDR3 is CASSDRSNQPQHF. In DNA, the CDR3 is TGTGCCAGCAGTGATCGTAGCAATCAGCCCCAGCATTTT.

V usage is TRBV9 and J usage is TRBJ2-1, with TRBD2 matching 7 bases. This CDR3 has 13 amino acids. J lost 2 bases, V lost 8 bases, and 4 bases had no gene match. CDR1 is SGDLS and CDR2 is YYNGEE in the germline V gene. This CDR3 is CASNREAYNEQFF. The CDR3 DNA sequence: TGTGCCAGTAACCGGGAGGCCTACAATGAGCAGTTCTTC.

This clone was counted a few times. The rearrangement uses TRBV5-4 and TRBJ2-1, with 11 bases aligning to TRBD2. The CDR3 spans 15 residues. Per the germline V gene, CDR1 is SGHNT and CDR2 is YYREEE (reference sequence). The junction had 2 bases not matched to a gene; V was cut back by 0 bases and J by 6 bases. The DNA of the CDR3 is TGTGCCAGCAGCTTGGATAGCGGGAGGGCCAATGAGCAGTTCTTC. Residues: CASSLDSGRANEQFF.

This clone has a single count. The chain employs TRBV18 and TRBJ1-1; the D gene is possibly TRBD1 (5 bases). Per the germline V gene, CDR1 is KGHSH and CDR2 is LQKENI. The CDR3 sequence is 14 residues long. Trimming left V 1 base short and J 6 bases short, with 12 bases between. The DNA for the CDR3 is TGTGCCAGCTCACCACTGAGGGACGGACCTGAAGCTTTCTTT. Translation gives CASSPLRDGPEAFF. The whole variable domain, filled in from reference TRBV18 and TRBJ1-1, reads NAGVMQNPRHLVRRRGQEARLRCSPMKGHSHVYWYRQLPEEGLKFMVYLQKENIIDESGMPKERFSAEFPKEGPSILRIQQVVRGDSAAYFCASSPLRDGPEAFFGQGTRLTVV.

The rearrangement uses TRBV5-4 and TRBJ2-1, with TRBD2 identical over 14 bases. J gave up 6 bases and V 4 bases, and 15 bases lay outside the gene matches. Germline V lookup: CDR1 SGHNT, CDR2 YYREEE (reference sequence). The CDR3 contains 19 residues. The CDR3 region is CASSPRGLAGESRANEQFF. CDR3 DNA sequence: TGTGCCAGCAGCCCGAGGGGACTAGCGGGAGAGTCAAGAGCCAATGAGCAGTTCTTC.

The rearrangement links TRBV5-1 to TRBJ2-7; D may be TRBD1 or TRBD2 (5 bases each). V was shortened by 4 bases and J by 2 bases, with 13 bases between the two germline ends. This CDR3 contains 14 residues. Germline V gene lookup returns CDR1 SGHRS and CDR2 YFSETQ. The CDR3 loop reads CASSPGRSPYEQYF. The CDR3 nucleotides are TGCGCCAGCAGCCCAGGGAGAAGCCCCTACGAGCAGTACTTC.

This clone showed up just once. This rearrangement joins TRBV5-6 to TRBJ1-1; tentative D call: TRBD1 (5 bases). Trimming took 3 bases from V and 10 from J, leaving 19 bases between them. The V gene's germline CDR1 is SGHDT and CDR2 YYEEEE. The CDR3 spans 14 residues. The CDR3 nucleotides are TGTGCCAGCAGCTCCATTGTCCTCCGGGACGGAGCTTTCTTT. Its protein is CASSSIVLRDGAFF. The entire variable domain, with the rest obtained from reference TRBV5-6 and TRBJ1-1, is as follows: DAGVTQSPTHLIKTRGQQVTLRCSPKSGHDTVSWYQQALGQGPQFIFQYYEEEERQRGNFPDRFSGHQFPNYSSELNVNALLLGDSALYLCASSSIVLRDGAFFGQGTRLTVV.

The rearrangement uses TRBV5-1 and TRBJ2-2; 7 bases are shared with TRBD1. J gave up 1 base and V 4 bases, and 7 bases lay outside the gene matches. Germline values: CDR1 SGHRS, CDR2 YFSETQ. The CDR3 consists of 16 residues. The DNA for the CDR3 is TGCGCCAGCAGCCTTGGGACAGTTCAGAACACCGGGGAGCTGTTTTTT. It encodes CASSLGTVQNTGELFF.

The chain uses TRBV4-3 and TRBJ2-7, with TRBD1 matching 8 bases. CDR3 size: 12 residues. The trim removed 1 base at V and 7 bases at J, leaving 0 bases unmatched. Germline assignment: CDR1 LGHNA and CDR2 YSLEER. The CDR3 coding sequence is TGCGCCAGCAGCCAAGGGACAGGGGAGCAGTACTTC. The encoded protein is CASSQGTGEQYF.

The rearrangement joins TRBV18 to TRBJ1-1; 8 positions agree with TRBD1. Germline V gene lookup returns CDR1 KGHSH and CDR2 LQKENI. V lost 3 bases to trimming and J lost 5 bases; unmatched junction nucleotides: 8. CDR3 length: 15 amino acids. The CDR3: CASSPTRQGATEAFF. Here the CDR3 DNA reads TGTGCCAGCTCACCGACCCGTCAGGGGGCGACTGAAGCTTTCTTT. Combining the CDR3 with reference TRBV18 and TRBJ1-1 gives the whole variable domain NAGVMQNPRHLVRRRGQEARLRCSPMKGHSHVYWYRQLPEEGLKFMVYLQKENIIDESGMPKERFSAEFPKEGPSILRIQQVVRGDSAAYFCASSPTRQGATEAFFGQGTRLTVV.

The chain links TRBV11-2 to TRBJ2-1; TRBD2 matches 9 bases. This CDR3 contains 14 residues. Unmatched junction bases numbered 7, after V lost 5 bases and J lost 8 bases. CDR1 is SGHAT and CDR2 is FQNNGV in the germline V gene. CDR3 protein: CASSPNGGRDEQFF. The DNA of the CDR3 is TGTGCCAGCAGCCCAAATGGCGGGAGGGATGAGCAGTTCTTC.

The chain employs TRBV2 and TRBJ2-5, with D tentatively TRBD1 (6 bases). The CDR3 contains 13 residues. Per germline, CDR1 SNHLY and CDR2 FYNNEI. V was trimmed by 6 bases and J by 2 bases, leaving 10 bases between them. The CDR3 sequence is CASRRGQQETQYF. DNA for the CDR3: TGTGCCAGCAGGAGAGGACAGCAAGAGACCCAGTACTTC. Supplemented by reference TRBV2 and TRBJ2-5, the full variable domain reads EPEVTQTPSHQVTQMGQEVILRCVPISNHLYFYWYRQILGQKVEFLVSFYNNEISEKSEIFDDQFSVERPDGSNFTLKIRSTKLEDSAMYFCASRRGQQETQYFGPGTRLLVL.

The rearrangement links TRBV10-3 to TRBJ1-5; 7 bases match TRBD1. The CDR3 is made up of 15 amino acids. V lost 6 bases, J lost 3 bases, and 8 bases stayed unmatched. Germline CDR1 ENHRY, CDR2 SYGVKD. Written as DNA, the CDR3 is TGTGCCATCAGCTTGGGACAGCACCACAATCAGCCCCAGCATTTT. It encodes CAISLGQHHNQPQHF.

The chain employs TRBV2 and TRBJ2-7, with TRBD1 matching 8 bases. Germline values: CDR1 SNHLY, CDR2 FYNNEI. The CDR3 has 14 amino acids. The V gene end was trimmed by 6 bases and the J gene end by 5 bases; junction bases not matched to a gene: 9. The CDR3 loop reads CASSGQGLDDEQYF. The CDR3, as DNA: TGTGCCAGCAGCGGACAGGGCCTTGACGACGAGCAGTACTTC.

Only a few counts were recorded for this clone. CDR3 protein: CASSEFGMNTEAFF. Written as DNA, the CDR3 is TGTGCCAGCAGTGAGTTTGGGATGAACACTGAAGCTTTCTTT. This chain uses TRBV6-1 with TRBJ1-1; D gene ambiguous. The CDR3 sequence is 14 residues long. Trimming removed 3 bases from V and 0 bases from J, with 8 bases in between. CDR1 is MNHNS, CDR2 SASEGT, per germline.

This clone was detected once. The chain uses TRBV6-5 and TRBJ2-5, with D unclear. The last part of the DNA fits TRBJ2-7 better; the J call may be wrong. The germline gives CDR1 MNHEY, CDR2 SVGAGI. This CDR3 is 14 amino acids long. CDR3 amino acids: CASSYSALQYEQYF. CDR3 coding DNA: TGTGCCAGCAGTTACTCGGCTTTGCAGTACGAGCAGTACTTC.

The rearrangement joins TRBV30 to TRBJ1-2; no definite D call. CDR1 GTSNPN and CDR2 SVGIG come from the germline V gene (reference sequence). V lost 4 bases to trimming and J lost 4 bases, with 7 bases between them. This CDR3 is built from 11 residues. CDR3 in amino acids: CAWNTVYGYTF. CDR3 sequence (DNA): TGTGCCTGGAATACAGTCTATGGCTACACCTTC.